Presented here are 19 T cell receptor beta chains from one specimen sequenced in a study of breast tumors, draining lymph nodes, adjacent tissues. MiXCR was run by TCRdb on the multiplex PCR reads, yielding one entry per CDR3 protein. Here the sample spans more than 50,000 distinct CDR3 sequences, roughly 39% being singletons. The sequenced material came from breast tumor tissue. These receptors were collected from a female donor with breast cancer. Some clones in this sample may be carry-over from other donors' samples.

This clonotype was seen ten or more times. V usage is TRBV12-3 or TRBV12-4 and J usage is TRBJ2-7; D tentatively reads TRBD1 or TRBD2 (7 bases each). CDR3 length: 14 amino acids. Trimming stripped 6 bases from V and 4 bases from J, with 16 bases between. The CDR3 loop reads CASRDTGEGYEQYF. DNA for the CDR3: TGTGCCAGCAGGGATACAGGGGAGGGTTACGAGCAGTACTTC.

This clonotype was recorded many times. V gene TRBV7-3 combines with J gene TRBJ2-5; TRBD2 matches at 7 bases. J lost 4 bases, V lost 3 bases, and 5 bases had no gene match. Germline CDR1 is SGHTA and CDR2 is FQGTGA. CDR3 length: 14 residues. CDR3 amino acids: CASSLMGGVETQYF. The CDR3 coding sequence is TGTGCCAGCAGCTTGATGGGAGGGGTAGAGACCCAGTACTTC.

The chain has TRBV2 and TRBJ2-7; D remains ambiguous. The V gene lost 8 bases and the J gene lost 6 bases, with 11 bases spanning the gap. Germline values: CDR1 SNHLY, CDR2 FYNNEI. The CDR3 covers 11 residues. The CDR3 region is CASSRSVEQYF. The CDR3 DNA is TGTGCCAGCTCGAGAAGTGTCGAGCAGTACTTC.

This clonotype showed up many times. The chain carries TRBV9 and TRBJ1-3, with TRBD1 as a possible D gene (6 bases). Germline CDR1 and CDR2: SGDLS and YYNGEE. The CDR3 has 15 amino acids. Trimming removed 4 bases at V and 0 bases at J, with 11 bases between. CDR3 region: CASSRGQNSGNTIYF. CDR3 sequence (DNA): TGTGCCAGCAGCCGAGGACAGAACTCTGGAAACACCATATATTTT.

In its sample, this clonotype was seen many times. CDR3 DNA: TGTGCCAGCAGCCAACGGGGATACAATGAGCAGTTCTTC. Protein: CASSQRGYNEQFF. The chain uses TRBV4-2 and TRBJ2-1; a weak D match, TRBD2 (5 bases). The germline V gene has CDR1 LGHNA and CDR2 YNFKEQ. Trimming removed 2 bases from V and 4 bases from J, with 6 bases in between. This CDR3 spans 13 amino acids.

Worth noting for this clonotype: It is unclear where the CDR3 begins or ends on the DNA, so no DNA is shown, and the CDR3 is as TCRdb lists it. The chain joins TRBV7-2 to TRBJ2-3; TRBD2 is the table's D call and was not checked against the DNA. The CDR3 spans 24 residues, counting both ends. Germline-derived CDR1 and CDR2 are SGHTA and FQGNSA. The CDR3 loop is CASSFYICSASRALGQKSTDTQYF.

V is TRBV28 and J is TRBJ1-5; TRBD1 aligns across 7 bases. The CDR3 covers 18 residues. Losses at the gene ends were 1 base for V and 3 bases for J; bases not matched to a gene: 12. Germline V gene lookup returns CDR1 MDHEN and CDR2 SYDVKM. CDR3 bases: TGTGCCAGCAGTTTATATTCCCCATCGACAGGGTTCAATCAGCCCCAGCATTTT. Encoded protein: CASSLYSPSTGFNQPQHF.

This clonotype was seen only a few times. This sequence joins TRBV19 and TRBJ1-1; D may be TRBD1 (5 bases). V lost 6 bases to trimming and J lost 0 bases, with 8 bases between them. Germline loops: CDR1 LNHDA, CDR2 SQIVND (reference sequence). The CDR3 covers 13 residues. Here the CDR3 DNA reads TGTGCCAGTAGGGACACTATGAACACTGAAGCTTTCTTT. Amino acid sequence: CASRDTMNTEAFF.

This chain joins TRBV19 and TRBJ1-6; D possibly corresponds to TRBD1 (6 bases). The CDR3 is 15 amino acids. With 9 bases removed from V and 10 bases from J, the gap between germline ends came to 22 bases. Germline V gives CDR1 LNHDA, CDR2 SQIVND (reference sequence). CDR3 amino acids: CASSPLTGVGSPLHF. CDR3 in DNA: TGTGCCAGCAGCCCTTTGACAGGTGTGGGGTCACCCCTCCACTTT. Using reference TRBV19 and TRBJ1-6 for the parts outside the CDR3, the full variable domain is DGGITQSPKYLFRKEGQNVTLSCEQNLNHDAMYWYRQDPGQGLRLIYYSQIVNDFQKGDIAEGYSVSREKKESFPLTVTSAQKNPTAFYLCASSPLTGVGSPLHFGNGTRLTVT.

The CDR3 sequence: CASSPWTDNEQFF. The CDR3 nucleotides are TGTGCCAGCAGTCCCTGGACCGACAATGAGCAGTTCTTC. The chain combines TRBV6-2 or TRBV6-3 with TRBJ2-1; D is unclear. This CDR3 has 13 residues. V was cut by 5 bases and J by 5 bases, with 10 bases left in between. Germline CDR1 MNHEY, CDR2 SVGEGT.

By proportion, this clonotype is medium-sized (0.01 to 0.1%). The chain combines TRBV6-4 with TRBJ1-6; D is ambiguous. V was pared by 3 bases and J by 10 bases, with 10 bases between. Germline V gives CDR1 MRHNA, CDR2 SNTAGT. The CDR3 has 13 amino acids. The CDR3 coding sequence is TGTGCCAGCAGTGAAATCAACAACTCACCCCTCCACTTT. Amino acids: CASSEINNSPLHF.

This clonotype was recorded many times. This chain connects TRBV20-1 to TRBJ2-5; TRBD1 aligns across 7 bases. The CDR3 runs 15 residues. With 3 bases clipped from V and 1 base from J, the junction kept 8 bases outside the gene matches. Germline V gene data show CDR1 as DFQATT and CDR2 as SNEGSKA (reference sequence). CDR3: CSARPRTGVQETQYF. The DNA for the CDR3 is TGCAGTGCTAGGCCCCGAACAGGGGTCCAAGAGACCCAGTACTTC.

This chain connects TRBV5-1 to TRBJ2-3; 7 nucleotides agree with TRBD2. V lost 4 bases and J lost 0; bases outside the gene matches: 8. CDR3 length equals 16 residues. The germline CDR1 and CDR2 sequences are SGHRS and YFSETQ. CDR3 sequence: CASSQGLGSSTDTQYF. Written as DNA, the CDR3 is TGCGCCAGCAGCCAAGGACTAGGATCAAGCACAGATACGCAGTATTTT.

By share of the sample, this clonotype is large (0.1 to 1%). The V call is TRBV15, the J call TRBJ1-5; D is undetermined. V dropped 0 bases and J dropped 7 bases, with 7 bases sitting between them. Germline V gene lookup returns CDR1 LNHNV and CDR2 YYDKDF (reference sequence). The CDR3 spans 13 residues. The CDR3 region has the DNA TGTGCCACCAGCAGAGATAACGGACAGCCCCAGCATTTT. Translated: CATSRDNGQPQHF. The variable domain in full, completed from reference TRBV15 and TRBJ1-5, reads DAMVIQNPRYQVTQFGKPVTLSCSQTLNHNVMYWYQQKSSQAPKLLFHYYDKDFNNEADTPDNFQSRRPNTSFCFLDIRSPGLGDTAMYLCATSRDNGQPQHFGDGTRLSIL.

As regards this clonotype: A clone one base away is much larger, so this may be a read error. CDR3 bases: TGCAGTACTAGAGATGCGCAGGTGGCGGCTTTCTTT. Its translation: CSTRDAQVAAFF. The chain carries TRBV20-1 and TRBJ1-1, with no clear D. This CDR3 region has 12 residues. Per germline, CDR1 DFQATT and CDR2 SNEGSKA (reference sequence).

This clonotype occurred many times. V gene TRBV7-9 combines with J gene TRBJ2-2, with D perhaps matching TRBD2 (6 bases). The CDR3 contains 15 residues. Trimming pared 4 bases from V and 5 bases from J, leaving 14 bases between. Germline V gene data show CDR1 as SEHNR and CDR2 as FQNEAQ (reference sequence). The CDR3 here is CASSSPGGRTGELFF. The DNA of the CDR3 is TGTGCCAGCAGCTCACCCGGAGGGAGGACCGGGGAGCTGTTTTTT.

The V and J genes are TRBV7-9 and TRBJ2-3; D unclear. Matching the DNA end better, TRBJ1-5 makes the J call doubtful. Germline lookup yields CDR1 SEHNR and CDR2 FQNEAQ (reference sequence). The CDR3 has 15 amino acids. The DNA for the CDR3 is TGTGCCAGCAGCTCGCCCCGGACTAGCGCGACTACGCAGCATTTT. Its translation: CASSSPRTSATTQHF.

Many counts were recorded for this clonotype. The rearrangement joins TRBV19 to TRBJ2-7, with TRBD2 matching over 11 bases. J gave up 4 bases and V 6 bases, and 5 bases lay outside the gene matches. CDR3 length equals 14 residues. CDR1 LNHDA and CDR2 SQIVND come from the germline V gene (reference sequence). CDR3 sequence reads: CASRATSGSYEQYF. The CDR3 region has the DNA TGTGCCAGTAGGGCAACTAGCGGGAGTTACGAGCAGTACTTC.

This clonotype was seen more than once but under ten times. Since a much larger clone is just one base distant, this may be a read error. The chain has TRBV14 and TRBJ1-2; 9 bases fit TRBD1. With V trimmed by 4 bases and J by 10 bases, 16 bases remained unmatched. The germline V gene encodes CDR1 SGHDN and CDR2 FVKESK. CDR3 length equals 16 residues. In nucleotides, the CDR3 is TGTGCCAGCAGCCGCGGGACAGGGAACCTAATAGGGGCCTACACCTTC. It translates to CASSRGTGNLIGAYTF.